The 2 T cell receptor beta chains below were found in one sample sequenced in a study of blood T cells in healthy people across ages (dated by TCRdb to between 2014 and 2017). Library preparation was by 5' RACE. Sequencing took place on an Illumina HiSeq 2500. A second roughly 6 to 12 cycle PCR used a sample-barcoded 5' primer and a J-beta primer mix. TCRdb reanalyzed the raw reads on its own, using fastp at Q25 for trimming and MiXCR for clone calling, and kept in-frame beta chains. Under each unique CDR3 protein, matching rows form one entry showing the most common genes and DNA. The sample table holds 630,000 or so distinct CDR3 sequences, of which about a third were seen once. Just over 15% of the sample goes to the ten largest clones. Material: blood. The receptor set was obtained from an elderly woman in good health. Donor details come from another sample of the same person, matched by shared clones.

A few counts support this clonotype. V is TRBV29-1 and J is TRBJ2-4; 7 bases agree with TRBD1. The CDR3 extends over 15 amino acids. V lost 3 bases to trimming and J lost 4 bases; unmatched junction nucleotides: 9. CDR1 is SQVTM, CDR2 ANQGSEA, per germline. The CDR3 DNA is TGCAGCGTTGATAGGTGGGGGACAGTAAAAAACATTCAGTACTTC. This codes for CSVDRWGTVKNIQYF.

This clonotype was observed a single time. This sequence joins TRBV12-3 or TRBV12-4 and TRBJ2-1; weak D call: TRBD2 (5 bases). The CDR3 runs to 16 residues. V was clipped by 5 bases and J by 2 bases, with 16 bases between them. This CDR3 is CASSLPHGVPYNEQFF. For the CDR3, the DNA is TGTGCCAGCAGTCTCCCTCACGGGGTGCCCTACAATGAGCAGTTCTTC.